The 11 T cell receptor beta chains presented below share a single source sample, sequenced in a study of early T cells in non-severe SARS-CoV-2 infection. TCRdb re-called the 5' RACE reads with MiXCR, one entry per CDR3 protein. The data hold about 100,000 distinct CDR3 sequences, with around 10% observed a single time. The sample consisted of whole blood. These receptor sequences come from an adult who was a healthcare worker with PCR-confirmed SARS-CoV-2 infection or an uninfected control (not recorded which).

V is TRBV5-4 and J is TRBJ2-3, with 9 bases identical to TRBD2. The CDR3 loop spans 17 amino acids. Per germline, CDR1 SGHNT and CDR2 YYREEE (reference sequence). V lost 6 bases, J lost 4 bases, and 15 bases stayed unmatched. This CDR3 reads CASKGLAGTRSPDTQYF. The CDR3, as DNA: TGTGCCAGCAAAGGGCTAGCGGGGACCCGTTCCCCAGATACGCAGTATTTT.

The chain's CDR3 is CASSSPAANVLTF. The CDR3 nucleotides are TGTGCCAGCAGCTCCCCCGCGGCCAACGTCCTGACTTTC. The V call is TRBV7-9, the J call TRBJ2-6, with unresolved D. The germline CDR1 and CDR2 sequences are SEHNR and FQNEAQ (reference sequence). V was shortened by 4 bases and J by 6 bases, with 7 bases between the two germline ends. The CDR3 runs 13 residues.

This clonotype occurred a few times. This chain uses TRBV2 with TRBJ2-6; D may be TRBD2 (5 bases). CDR3 size: 16 residues. The germline V gene has CDR1 SNHLY and CDR2 FYNNEI. Trimming shortened V by 4 bases and J by 1 base, and 11 bases separated the two germline ends. The CDR3: CASSALGASGANVLTF. In nucleotides, the CDR3 is TGTGCCAGCAGTGCCTTGGGAGCTTCTGGGGCCAACGTCCTGACTTTC.

The genes are TRBV7-9 and TRBJ2-7, with 7 bases identical to TRBD2. V lost 1 base to trimming and J lost 0 bases; unmatched junction nucleotides: 12. In germline, CDR1 is SEHNR, CDR2 FQNEAQ (reference sequence). CDR3 length: 18 residues. The CDR3 bases are TGTGCCAGCAGCTTAGAGGTCGGCGGGAGCACCAGCTCCTACGAGCAGTACTTC. Translating gives CASSLEVGGSTSSYEQYF.

This clonotype showed up just a few times. This chain joins TRBV11-2 and TRBJ2-3; tentatively, D is TRBD1 or TRBD2 (5 bases each). The CDR3 runs 14 residues. V gave up 0 bases and J gave up 6 bases, with 10 bases separating them. The germline V gene encodes CDR1 SGHAT and CDR2 FQNNGV. CDR3 loop: CASSLEGVGDTQYF. CDR3 sequence (DNA): TGTGCCAGCAGCTTAGAGGGGGTCGGGGATACGCAGTATTTT.

The chain joins TRBV10-3 to TRBJ2-5, with a tentative D call TRBD2 (6 bases). V was shortened by 7 bases and J by 1 base, with 10 bases between the two germline ends. This CDR3 contains 13 residues. Per the germline V gene, CDR1 is ENHRY and CDR2 is SYGVKD. CDR3 amino acids: CAIKRALQETQYF. The CDR3 nucleotides are TGTGCCATCAAGCGGGCCCTCCAAGAGACCCAGTACTTC.

This clonotype was picked up many times. V and J are TRBV27 and TRBJ1-2; D remains unclear. There are 14 residues in the CDR3. Trimming took 6 bases from V and 4 from J, leaving 15 bases between them. The germline gives CDR1 MNHEY, CDR2 SMNVEV (reference sequence). This CDR3 is CASRSRGRIYGYTF. The CDR3 DNA sequence: TGTGCCAGCAGATCCAGAGGGCGGATCTATGGCTACACCTTC.

The chain links TRBV29-1 to TRBJ1-1; possible D gene TRBD1, 5 bases. Per germline, CDR1 SQVTM and CDR2 ANQGSEA. The V gene lost 6 bases and the J gene lost 12 bases, with 14 bases spanning the gap. This CDR3 region has 10 residues. CDR3 sequence reads: CSVTGTVSFF. Here the CDR3 DNA reads TGCAGCGTGACGGGGACGGTGTCTTTCTTT.

This clonotype was seen at least ten times. V usage is TRBV7-2 and J usage is TRBJ2-2; D is unclear. The CDR3 contains 12 residues. Germline values: CDR1 SGHTA, CDR2 FQGNSA. V was cut by 2 bases and J by 4 bases, with 2 bases left in between. The CDR3: CASSLRTGELFF. The CDR3, as DNA: TGTGCCAGCAGCTTACGCACCGGGGAGCTGTTTTTT.

A remark on this clonotype: A junction boundary mismatches the germline segment, possibly from a read error. This rearrangement joins TRBV11-3 to TRBJ2-3, with unresolved D. Germline CDR1 reads SGHNT; CDR2 reads YENEEA. The CDR3 runs to 14 residues. CDR3 protein: CVSSFSSGTDTQYF. The CDR3 coding sequence is TGTGTCAGCAGCTTTTCCTCTGGCACAGATACGCAGTATTTT. The variable domain in full, with the rest retrieved from reference TRBV11-3 and TRBJ2-3, is EAGVVQSPRYKIIEKKQPVAFWCNPISGHNTLYWYLQNLGQGPELLIRYENEEAVDDSQLPKDRFSAERLKGVDSTLKIQPAELGDSAVYLCVSSFSSGTDTQYFGPGTRLTVL.

The V and J genes are TRBV7-9 and TRBJ2-3; D possibly uses TRBD1 or TRBD2 (7 bases each). Germline V lookup: CDR1 SEHNR, CDR2 FQNEAQ (reference sequence). CDR3 length: 19 amino acids. Trimming pared 3 bases from V and 3 bases from J, leaving 25 bases between. The CDR3 is CASSFLALRGRGHTDTQYF. The CDR3 DNA follows: TGTGCCAGCAGCTTCTTGGCCCTCCGAGGGAGGGGGCATACAGATACGCAGTATTTT.